Listed here are 20 T cell receptor beta chains from one sample, sequenced in a study of T cells after yellow fever vaccination. From the 5' RACE reads, TCRdb called clonotypes with MiXCR, one entry per CDR3 protein. The sample shows about 550,000 distinct CDR3 sequences, around 21% of them seen only once. The material sequenced was PBMCs, taken 15 days after the yellow fever booster vaccination. These receptors all come from a man aged 25-45 years who received the YFV17D yellow fever vaccine.

This clonotype was seen only a few times. The J gene is TRBJ2-5, the V gene TRBV7-9; D is possibly TRBD2 (5 bases). In germline, CDR1 is SEHNR, CDR2 FQNEAQ (reference sequence). The length of the CDR3 is 14 residues. V was trimmed by 3 bases and J by 3 bases, leaving 11 bases between them. DNA for the CDR3: TGTGCCAGCAGCTTTCAGCGGAGAAAAGAGACCCAGTACTTC. Translating gives CASSFQRRKETQYF.

This clonotype has at least ten counts. The rearrangement uses TRBV7-9 and TRBJ2-5, with D uncertain. V was clipped by 5 bases and J by 4 bases, with 17 bases between them. This CDR3 comprises 15 residues. Germline-derived CDR1 and CDR2 are SEHNR and FQNEAQ (reference sequence). Here the CDR3 reads CASSPPLRLGETQYF. Written as DNA, the CDR3 is TGTGCCAGCAGCCCCCCTCTACGGCTAGGAGAGACCCAGTACTTC.

This clonotype was seen more than once but under ten times. V gene TRBV5-8 combines with J gene TRBJ2-5; 7 bases are shared with TRBD2. The CDR3 covers 14 residues. Germline values: CDR1 SGHTS, CDR2 YDEGEE. Losses at the gene ends were 0 bases for V and 3 bases for J; bases not matched to a gene: 2. Here the CDR3 DNA reads TGTGCCAGCAGCTTGGTGGGGACTAAAGAGACCCAGTACTTC. This codes for CASSLVGTKETQYF.

CDR3 in amino acids: CASSDRTSGSNEQFF. The CDR3 DNA is TGTGCCAGCAGCGACCGGACTAGCGGGAGTAATGAGCAGTTCTTC. The J gene is TRBJ2-1, the V gene TRBV7-7; 13 bases agree with TRBD2. Trimming took 5 bases from V and 7 from J; bases not matched to a gene: 5. Per germline, CDR1 SSHAT and CDR2 FNYEAQ (reference sequence). This CDR3 spans 15 amino acids.

The gene calls are TRBV27 and TRBJ2-5; the D gene is possibly TRBD2 (5 bases). CDR1 is MNHEY and CDR2 is SMNVEV in the germline V gene (reference sequence). The ends were cut back, 6 bases at V and 7 bases at J, with 9 bases in the middle. CDR3 size: 11 residues. The CDR3 DNA reads as TGTGCCAGCAGGGACTCAGGGACCCAGTACTTC. It encodes CASRDSGTQYF.

This clonotype showed up just a few times. The chain is built from TRBV10-2 and TRBJ1-2; unclear D gene. This CDR3 spans 14 amino acids. Per the germline V gene, CDR1 is WSHSY and CDR2 is SAAADI. The V gene lost 0 bases and the J gene lost 8 bases, with 13 bases spanning the gap. The CDR3 DNA is TGCGCCAGCAGTGAGTCTCATCGGCGGTACGGCTACACCTTC. This translates into CASSESHRRYGYTF.

As DNA, the CDR3 is TGTGCCAGCAGGGCCGGGACAGGGGTGGGGGAGCAGTACTTC. Translating gives CASRAGTGVGEQYF. The chain couples TRBV2 to TRBJ2-7; 10 bases fit TRBD1. The germline V gene encodes CDR1 SNHLY and CDR2 FYNNEI. Germline trimming cut 6 bases from V and 7 bases from J; bases unmatched to any gene: 9. The CDR3 spans 14 residues. Based on the CDR3 plus reference TRBV2 and TRBJ2-7, the full variable domain is EPEVTQTPSHQVTQMGQEVILRCVPISNHLYFYWYRQILGQKVEFLVSFYNNEISEKSEIFDDQFSVERPDGSNFTLKIRSTKLEDSAMYFCASRAGTGVGEQYFGPGTRLTVT.

This clonotype occurred a few times. The rearrangement links TRBV12-3 or TRBV12-4 to TRBJ1-2; D uncertain. This CDR3 has 15 amino acids. Trimming removed 2 bases at V and 3 bases at J, with 13 bases between. DNA for the CDR3: TGTGCCAGCAGTTTAACGGGGAAGGGATACTATGGCTACACCTTC. This sequence encodes CASSLTGKGYYGYTF.

As for this clonotype: A junction end diverges from the germline sequence, so it may reflect a read error. The chain has TRBV7-7 and TRBJ2-1; 7 bases are a match to TRBD1. From germline, CDR1 is SSHAT and CDR2 FNYEAQ (reference sequence). The length of the CDR3 is 16 residues. The CDR3 reads CASSLEWTGSNNEQFF. As DNA, the CDR3 is TGTGCTAGCAGCTTAGAGTGGACAGGAAGTAACAATGAGCAGTTCTTC.

This chain uses TRBV7-2 with TRBJ2-7, with 9 bases matching TRBD1. Per the germline V gene, CDR1 is SGHTA and CDR2 is FQGNSA. The CDR3 covers 12 residues. With 3 bases clipped from V and 9 bases from J, the junction kept 3 bases outside the gene matches. CDR3 protein: CASSLQQGAQYF. CDR3 bases: TGTGCCAGCAGCTTGCAACAGGGGGCGCAGTACTTC.

The V gene is TRBV7-9, the J gene TRBJ2-6; D remains unclear. Trimming cost V 5 bases and J 0 bases, with 11 bases left between them. Germline V CDR1 and CDR2: SEHNR, FQNEAQ (reference sequence). The CDR3 is 16 residues long. The CDR3 spells CASSPARSSGANVLTF. The CDR3 DNA reads as TGTGCCAGCAGCCCCGCCAGGAGCTCTGGGGCCAACGTCCTGACTTTC.

This clonotype was detected only a few times. The chain joins TRBV7-2 to TRBJ2-1, with 8 bases identical to TRBD2. CDR3 length: 15 residues. The V segment lost 8 bases and the J segment 5 bases; nucleotides outside the gene matches: 11. Germline V gene data show CDR1 as SGHTA and CDR2 as FQGNSA. CDR3 DNA: TGTGCCAGCCGAGCGGCGGGGGGACCCCACAATGAGCAGTTCTTC. This codes for CASRAAGGPHNEQFF.

J is TRBJ2-1 and V is TRBV28; 7 bases align to TRBD2. V trimming: 2 bases; J trimming: 0 bases; junction bases outside the gene matches: 13. This CDR3 region has 19 residues. Germline V lookup: CDR1 MDHEN, CDR2 SYDVKM. CDR3 sequence (DNA): TGTGCCAGCAGTTTAGGAGCGGGACTGCAACAAGCCTCCTACAATGAGCAGTTCTTC. Protein sequence: CASSLGAGLQQASYNEQFF.

Concerning this clonotype: Compared with germline, one end of the junction differs, possibly owing to a read error. The rearrangement links TRBV29-1 to TRBJ2-1, with TRBD1 matching 8 bases. The CDR3 length is 10 residues. The germline V gene encodes CDR1 SQVTM and CDR2 ANQGSEA. CDR3 loop: CSVGRTGLEF. The CDR3 DNA reads TGCAGCGTTGGAAGGACAGGGTTAGAATTC.

The rearrangement uses TRBV10-3 and TRBJ2-2, with 12 bases fitting TRBD2. Germline V gene sequence: CDR1 ENHRY, CDR2 SYGVKD. V trimming: 10 bases; J trimming: 7 bases; junction bases outside the gene matches: 10. This CDR3 contains 15 residues. CDR3 amino acids: CATNLGLAGLGELFF. The CDR3 nucleotides are TGTGCCACAAACTTAGGACTAGCGGGACTCGGGGAGCTGTTTTTT.

The gene calls are TRBV7-9 and TRBJ2-7; D might be TRBD2 (5 bases). Germline assignment: CDR1 SEHNR and CDR2 FQNEAQ (reference sequence). V lost 5 bases to trimming and J lost 5 bases, with 16 bases between them. The CDR3 runs 14 residues. The CDR3 here is CASSVSGRYHEQYF. CDR3 nucleotides: TGTGCCAGCAGCGTGAGCGGAAGGTATCACGAGCAGTACTTC.

This chain links TRBV9 with TRBJ2-7, with D perhaps TRBD1 (6 bases). This CDR3 spans 14 amino acids. Trimming removed 4 bases at V and 2 bases at J, with 13 bases between. Germline V gene data show CDR1 as SGDLS and CDR2 as YYNGEE. CDR3 loop: CASSLTTGPYEQYF. The CDR3 DNA follows: TGTGCCAGCAGCCTGACGACAGGACCCTACGAGCAGTACTTC.

This clonotype has only a few counts. The chain employs TRBV7-2 and TRBJ1-3, with D unclear. CDR1 SGHTA and CDR2 FQGNSA come from the germline V gene. This CDR3 region has 15 residues. Trimming took off 5 bases at V and 4 bases at J, with 15 bases between the two ends. The CDR3 region has the DNA TGTGCCAGCAGCCCATTCGAGGGATCCGGAAACACCATATATTTT. This gives the protein CASSPFEGSGNTIYF.

In this sample, this clonotype turned up a few times. This chain uses TRBV19 with TRBJ2-7; possibly TRBD2 for D (6 bases). V lost 3 bases to trimming and J lost 1 base, with 13 bases between them. This CDR3 has 15 residues. CDR1 is LNHDA, CDR2 SQIVND, per germline (reference sequence). CDR3 amino acids: CASSIGGGGSYEQYF. CDR3 bases: TGTGCCAGTAGTATCGGGGGAGGAGGATCCTACGAGCAGTACTTC.

The rearrangement uses TRBV5-1 and TRBJ2-3; TRBD2 might be the D (6 bases). From germline, CDR1 is SGHRS and CDR2 YFSETQ. Trimming took 4 bases from V and 1 from J, leaving 19 bases between them. The CDR3 is 17 residues long. The CDR3 bases are TGCGCCAGCAGCCGGTTAACCGGGACTCCTCGCACAGATACGCAGTATTTT. Its translation is CASSRLTGTPRTDTQYF.